This T cell receptor (beta chain) was recorded in a study of T cells in Graves' hyperthyroidism and ophthalmopathy. Background on the study: At the time of initial diagnosis and before any treatment, peripheral blood was collected.

The CDR3 extends over 17 amino acids. Trimming cost V 3 bases and J 1 base, with 18 bases left between them. The germline V gene encodes CDR1 MNHEY and CDR2 SVGAGI. RNA transcripts were the template for amplifying TCR beta CDR3 regions. The TCR CDR3 first-round RT-PCR relied on the HTBI primer set. TCRdb redid the calling of the multiplex PCR reads with MiXCR, one entry per CDR3 protein. The sample shows some 510,000 distinct CDR3 sequences, less than 25% of them seen only once. Sequenced input: blood. This chain connects TRBV6-5 to TRBJ1-1; the D is unclear. The clonotype comes from a young man with Graves' hyperthyroidism. The DNA of the CDR3 is TGTGCCAGCAGTTATGTAAGGTTGAGGGATCCGAACACTGAAGCTTTCTTT. Amino acids: CASSYVRLRDPNTEAFF.